The next 20 T cell receptor beta chains were all read from a single sample in a study of T-cell memory formation after mild COVID-19. One entry per CDR3 protein, called by TCRdb with MiXCR from the 5' RACE reads. The table records 550,000 to 600,000 distinct CDR3 sequences, 20% to 25% of them present only once. The specimen was PBMCs or a T cell subset sorted from them (not recorded which). All receptors come from an adult woman who had mild COVID-19 (a few samples of this study predate the infection). Cell type and time point are not known.

This clonotype was observed a few times. The J gene is TRBJ2-7, the V gene TRBV18; 10 positions agree with TRBD1. This CDR3 comprises 14 residues. V lost 6 bases and J lost 5; bases outside the gene matches: 7. Germline V gene sequence: CDR1 KGHSH, CDR2 LQKENI. DNA of the CDR3: TGTGCCAGCTCCCCCGGGACAGGGGTCCACGAGCAGTACTTC. As protein: CASSPGTGVHEQYF.

This rearrangement joins TRBV19 to TRBJ2-3; 7 bases fit TRBD2. CDR3 length: 14 amino acids. V lost 7 bases to trimming and J lost 2 bases; unmatched junction nucleotides: 6. The germline CDR1 and CDR2 sequences are LNHDA and SQIVND (reference sequence). The CDR3 nucleotides are TGTGCCAGTATGCCAGCGGGGCCCACAGATACGCAGTATTTT. Protein product: CASMPAGPTDTQYF.

In this sample, this clonotype turned up a few times. This chain joins TRBV7-9 and TRBJ2-1; TRBD1 might be the D (6 bases). V was cut by 2 bases and J by 0 bases, with 17 bases left in between. CDR1 and CDR2 from the germline V gene are SEHNR and FQNEAQ (reference sequence). The CDR3 consists of 18 residues. CDR3 loop: CASSLNTGLGSSYNEQFF. In DNA form, the CDR3 reads TGTGCCAGCAGCTTAAATACAGGGTTGGGGAGCTCCTACAATGAGCAGTTCTTC.

V usage is TRBV7-9 and J usage is TRBJ2-1, with TRBD2 matching over 11 bases. Germline trimming cut 6 bases from V and 5 bases from J; bases unmatched to any gene: 3. The CDR3 contains 14 residues. CDR1 SEHNR and CDR2 FQNEAQ come from the germline V gene (reference sequence). In DNA form, the CDR3 reads TGTGCCAGCAGGACTAGCGGGACCCACAATGAGCAGTTCTTC. It yields the protein CASRTSGTHNEQFF.

The table lists this clonotype with a few counts. This rearrangement joins TRBV12-3 or TRBV12-4 to TRBJ1-4; D not certain. Deletions cut 0 bases from V and 13 bases from J, with 6 bases between. The CDR3 covers 11 residues. CDR3 coding DNA: TGTGCCAGCAGTTTAGCCAGTCGACTGTTTTTT. As protein: CASSLASRLFF.

This clonotype turned up a few times. V gene TRBV20-1 combines with J gene TRBJ1-2, with D maybe TRBD1 (5 bases). The CDR3 spans 12 residues. Trimming pared 6 bases from V and 4 bases from J, leaving 12 bases between. Germline V gives CDR1 DFQATT, CDR2 SNEGSKA (reference sequence). The CDR3 protein is CSAPDSFYGYTF. DNA of the CDR3: TGCAGTGCGCCCGACAGCTTCTATGGCTACACCTTC.

This clonotype was counted only a few times. The chain recombines TRBV20-1 with TRBJ1-5; 7 positions match TRBD1. Germline-derived CDR1 and CDR2 are DFQATT and SNEGSKA (reference sequence). V dropped 2 bases and J dropped 2; count of bases not matched to a gene: 6. CDR3 length equals 15 residues. CDR3 region: CSARTTGLGNQPQHF. The CDR3 bases are TGCAGTGCTAGAACGACAGGGTTGGGCAATCAGCCCCAGCATTTT.

The table lists this clonotype with a few counts. The CDR3 loop is CASRLLAGGPTDTQYF. CDR3 bases: TGTGCCAGCAGGCTCCTAGCGGGAGGGCCCACAGATACGCAGTATTTT. This chain links TRBV12-3 or TRBV12-4 with TRBJ2-3, with 12 bases aligning to TRBD2. The ends lost 6 bases at V and 2 bases at J; junction bases unmatched: 6. The CDR3 runs 16 residues.

This clonotype occurred many times. The chain combines TRBV2 with TRBJ2-1, with D unresolved. The germline V gene encodes CDR1 SNHLY and CDR2 FYNNEI. This CDR3 has 13 amino acids. Trimming took 6 bases from V and 2 from J, leaving 8 bases between them. The CDR3 region is CASRDVAYNEQFF. CDR3 coding DNA: TGTGCCAGCAGGGACGTCGCCTACAATGAGCAGTTCTTC.

The table lists this clonotype with a few counts. This chain uses TRBV19 with TRBJ2-5; D is perhaps TRBD1 (5 bases). The germline gives CDR1 LNHDA, CDR2 SQIVND (reference sequence). There are 16 residues in the CDR3. Trimming removed 0 bases at V and 7 bases at J, with 18 bases between. CDR3 loop: CASSIESAGQYRTQYF. The CDR3 DNA reads as TGTGCCAGTAGTATAGAATCGGCAGGGCAGTACAGGACCCAGTACTTC.

The CDR3 spells CATSVMENTGELFF. The DNA of the CDR3 is TGTGCCACCAGTGTAATGGAGAACACCGGGGAGCTGTTTTTT. The chain combines TRBV24-1 with TRBJ2-2; D remains ambiguous. The CDR3 runs to 14 residues. CDR1 is KGHDR and CDR2 is SFDVKD in the germline V gene. Trimming took off 5 bases at V and 1 base at J, with 7 bases between the two ends.

The chain has TRBV6-5 and TRBJ2-7; D possibly matches TRBD1 or TRBD2 (6 bases each). The CDR3 consists of 16 residues. Per germline, CDR1 MNHEY and CDR2 SVGAGI. V was trimmed by 6 bases and J by 0 bases, leaving 18 bases between them. Written as DNA, the CDR3 is TGTGCCAGCAGACAAGCCGGGGGCACAAACTCCTACGAGCAGTACTTC. As protein: CASRQAGGTNSYEQYF.

This clonotype was seen only a few times. The J gene is TRBJ2-7, the V gene TRBV19, with 10 positions matching TRBD2. CDR3 length: 16 amino acids. CDR1 and CDR2 from the germline V gene are LNHDA and SQIVND (reference sequence). Trimming cost V 1 base and J 1 base; bases outside gene matches: 4. The CDR3 protein is CASSIVLAGGSYEQYF. Here the CDR3 DNA reads TGTGCCAGTAGTATAGTATTAGCGGGAGGATCCTACGAGCAGTACTTC.

This clonotype was recorded a few times. The rearrangement links TRBV29-1 to TRBJ1-1; D not resolved. V was clipped by 3 bases and J by 6 bases, with 11 bases between them. The germline V gene has CDR1 SQVTM and CDR2 ANQGSEA. CDR3 length equals 12 residues. Here the CDR3 DNA reads TGCAGCGTTGACCTTATGAGAGCTGAAGCTTTCTTT. As protein: CSVDLMRAEAFF.

The chain links TRBV7-6 to TRBJ2-3, with 8 bases fitting TRBD1. There are 16 residues in the CDR3. V lost 1 base to trimming and J lost 1 base; unmatched junction nucleotides: 4. Germline CDR1 is SGHVS and CDR2 is FNYEAQ. The CDR3 sequence is CASSLGWDRRTDTQYF. The CDR3 DNA sequence: TGTGCCAGCAGCTTAGGTTGGGACAGGCGCACAGATACGCAGTATTTT.

This clonotype has only a few counts. The rearrangement joins TRBV27 to TRBJ2-7; a possible D gene is TRBD1 (5 bases). Trimming took off 6 bases at V and 2 bases at J, with 17 bases between the two ends. From germline, CDR1 is MNHEY and CDR2 SMNVEV (reference sequence). CDR3 length: 15 amino acids. The CDR3, as DNA: TGTGCCAGCAGAAGGCTCGCAGGGATCGCCTACGAGCAGTACTTC. Amino acids: CASRRLAGIAYEQYF.

This sequence joins TRBV12-3 or TRBV12-4 and TRBJ2-2, with 10 bases matching TRBD2. This CDR3 is 14 amino acids long. The ends lost 5 bases at V and 7 bases at J; junction bases unmatched: 4. The CDR3 loop is CASSVLAGVGELFF. CDR3 nucleotides: TGTGCCAGCAGTGTCCTAGCGGGAGTCGGGGAGCTGTTTTTT.

The chain joins TRBV5-6 to TRBJ1-1, with unresolved D. V lost 3 bases and J lost 4, with 13 bases in between. CDR1 SGHDT and CDR2 YYEEEE come from the germline V gene. This CDR3 comprises 14 residues. The CDR3 is CASSSRFHRTEAFF. In DNA form, the CDR3 reads TGTGCCAGCAGCTCACGCTTTCATCGCACTGAAGCTTTCTTT. The complete variable domain, with remaining parts taken from reference TRBV5-6 and TRBJ1-1, reads DAGVTQSPTHLIKTRGQQVTLRCSPKSGHDTVSWYQQALGQGPQFIFQYYEEEERQRGNFPDRFSGHQFPNYSSELNVNALLLGDSALYLCASSSRFHRTEAFFGQGTRLTVV.

The chain recombines TRBV4-1 with TRBJ1-6; D gene unclear. CDR3 length: 12 residues. Trimming took 0 bases from V and 13 from J, leaving 7 bases between them. The germline CDR1 and CDR2 sequences are MGHRA and YSYEKL. CDR3 DNA sequence: TGCGCCAGCAGCCAAGAGGCATCCCCCCTCCACTTT. This gives the protein CASSQEASPLHF.

This clonotype appeared a few times. The rearrangement joins TRBV3-1 to TRBJ2-6, with D maybe TRBD2 (6 bases). In germline, CDR1 is LGHDT, CDR2 YNNKEL (reference sequence). V lost 3 bases to trimming and J lost 2 bases, with 11 bases between them. CDR3 length: 16 residues. CDR3 nucleotide sequence: TGTGCCAGCAGCCACCTCGGGGGTCCTGGGGCCAACGTCCTGACTTTC. It encodes CASSHLGGPGANVLTF.